What follows are 25 T cell receptor beta chains derived from one specimen sequenced in a study of blood T cell repertoires in COVID-19. Clones were sequenced by immunoSEQ multiplex PCR, and TCRdb holds only the in-frame ones, with some missing. Among about 250,000 clones listed, roughly nine tenths were seen once. Sequenced: peripheral blood. The receptors originated from a woman in her sixties who had recovered from COVID-19.

The chain joins TRBV15 to TRBJ1-1; the D is unclear. The CDR3 covers 15 residues. CDR1 is LNHNV, CDR2 YYDKDF, per germline (reference sequence). V was trimmed by 0 bases and J by 1 base, leaving 9 bases between them. CDR3 sequence: CATSRDRGRNTEAFF. CDR3 DNA sequence: TGTGCCACCAGCAGAGATCGAGGGCGGAACACTGAAGCTTTCTTT.

The chain links TRBV19 to TRBJ2-3; tentatively, D is TRBD1 (6 bases). V dropped 4 bases and J dropped 4 bases, with 12 bases sitting between them. CDR3 length equals 14 residues. The germline CDR1 and CDR2 sequences are LNHDA and SQIVND (reference sequence). CDR3 protein: CASSTQSGADTQYF. The DNA for the CDR3 is TGTGCCAGTAGTACTCAATCAGGGGCAGATACGCAGTATTTT.

The V call is TRBV15, the J call TRBJ1-3, with 7 bases identical to TRBD1. Trimming cost V 0 bases and J 2 bases; bases outside gene matches: 1. Germline CDR1 and CDR2: LNHNV and YYDKDF (reference sequence). CDR3 size: 15 residues. CDR3 nucleotides: TGTGCCACCAGCAGAGATACAGGGGCTGGAAACACCATATATTTT. Protein: CATSRDTGAGNTIYF.

The chain combines TRBV7-9 with TRBJ1-2, with D uncertain. V lost 1 base and J 6 bases, leaving 18 bases between the germline ends. The CDR3 consists of 16 residues. Germline V gene data show CDR1 as SEHNR and CDR2 as FQNEAQ (reference sequence). CDR3 coding DNA: TGTGCCAGCAGCTTAGAAGTGGAGTTAGTCTATAATGGCTACACCTTC. As protein: CASSLEVELVYNGYTF.

The rearrangement links TRBV19 to TRBJ2-7, with 10 nucleotides matching TRBD2. V shed 4 bases, J shed 2 bases, and the junction held 5 bases outside the gene matches. Germline V gene sequence: CDR1 LNHDA, CDR2 SQIVND (reference sequence). The CDR3 runs to 15 residues. The chain's CDR3 is CASSTISGGTYEQYF. The CDR3 DNA is TGTGCCAGTAGTACTATTAGCGGGGGGACCTACGAGCAGTACTTC. Looking up the rest from reference TRBV19 and TRBJ2-7 gives the full variable domain: DGGITQSPKYLFRKEGQNVTLSCEQNLNHDAMYWYRQDPGQGLRLIYYSQIVNDFQKGDIAEGYSVSREKKESFPLTVTSAQKNPTAFYLCASSTISGGTYEQYFGPGTRLTVT.

CDR3 sequence (DNA): TGTGCCAGTAGGCGCTTCCGGGACAGCCAACCCTACGAGCAGTACTTC. Its translation: CASRRFRDSQPYEQYF. The rearrangement links TRBV19 to TRBJ2-7, with TRBD1 identical over 7 bases. The trim removed 6 bases at V and 2 bases at J, leaving 13 bases unmatched. This CDR3 contains 16 residues. Germline V gene lookup returns CDR1 LNHDA and CDR2 SQIVND (reference sequence).

Here the CDR3 reads CASSISSGGPGTQYF. For the CDR3, the DNA is TGTGCCAGTAGTATAAGTAGCGGGGGGCCCGGGACCCAGTACTTC. The rearrangement joins TRBV19 to TRBJ2-5; 10 bases are shared with TRBD2. Germline CDR1 LNHDA, CDR2 SQIVND (reference sequence). CDR3 length: 15 amino acids. V shed 2 bases and J 7 bases; nucleotides not matched to a gene: 7.

This clone was found a few times. V usage is TRBV5-1 and J usage is TRBJ2-2, with D possibly being TRBD2 (6 bases). Trimming took off 3 bases at V and 3 bases at J, with 21 bases between the two ends. This CDR3 spans 18 amino acids. Germline V lookup: CDR1 SGHRS, CDR2 YFSETQ. The DNA for the CDR3 is TGCGCCAGCAGCTCAACGGGCCCGGACGGAGGGTACACCGGGGAGCTGTTTTTT. This sequence encodes CASSSTGPDGGYTGELFF. The full variable domain, in which reference TRBV5-1 and TRBJ2-2 provide the parts outside the CDR3, is KAGVTQTPRYLIKTRGQQVTLSCSPISGHRSVSWYQQTPGQGLQFLFEYFSETQRNKGNFPGRFSGRQFSNSRSEMNVSTLELGDSALYLCASSSTGPDGGYTGELFFGEGSRLTVL.

The chain is built from TRBV9 and TRBJ2-1; 7 bases fit TRBD2. The length of the CDR3 is 14 residues. The ends lost 4 bases at V and 3 bases at J; junction bases unmatched: 4. Germline-derived CDR1 and CDR2 are SGDLS and YYNGEE. CDR3 residues: CASSMRDYYNEQFF. The DNA for the CDR3 is TGTGCCAGCAGCATGCGGGACTACTACAATGAGCAGTTCTTC.

This sequence joins TRBV7-2 and TRBJ2-2; 8 bases fit TRBD1. The germline V gene encodes CDR1 SGHTA and CDR2 FQGNSA. The CDR3 consists of 15 residues. V lost 3 bases to trimming and J lost 3 bases; unmatched junction nucleotides: 3. The CDR3 sequence: CASSFGQGYTGELFF. In DNA, the CDR3 is TGTGCCAGCAGCTTTGGACAGGGATACACCGGGGAGCTGTTTTTT. Looking up the rest from reference TRBV7-2 and TRBJ2-2 gives the full variable domain: GAGVSQSPSNKVTEKGKDVELRCDPISGHTALYWYRQSLGQGLEFLIYFQGNSAPDKSGLPSDRFSAERTGGSVSTLTIQRTQQEDSAVYLCASSFGQGYTGELFFGEGSRLTVL.

In this sample, this clone turned up once. V and J are TRBV28 and TRBJ1-1; D is possibly TRBD1 (6 bases). The ends were cut back, 3 bases at V and 1 base at J, with 12 bases in the middle. The CDR3 is 15 amino acids. Per the germline V gene, CDR1 is MDHEN and CDR2 is SYDVKM. The CDR3 sequence is CASSFKTGRNTEAFF. The CDR3 DNA reads as TGTGCCAGCAGTTTCAAGACAGGACGGAACACTGAAGCTTTCTTT.

The CDR3 spells CASKPSGGGYNEQFF. For the CDR3, the DNA is TGCGCCAGCAAACCATCAGGGGGTGGCTACAATGAGCAGTTCTTC. The rearrangement uses TRBV10-1 and TRBJ2-1, with 7 bases aligning to TRBD1. V was clipped by 7 bases and J by 3 bases; unmatched bases: 9. CDR1 is WNHNN, CDR2 SYGVQD, per germline (reference sequence). The CDR3 is 15 amino acids.

The chain has TRBV7-2 and TRBJ2-1, with D maybe TRBD2 (6 bases). Germline CDR1 reads SGHTA; CDR2 reads FQGNSA. The CDR3 runs 14 residues. With 5 bases removed from V and 9 bases from J, the gap between germline ends came to 17 bases. The CDR3 region has the DNA TGTGCCAGCAGCAGGGACCTAGCGAGGATTGAGCAGTTCTTC. This encodes CASSRDLARIEQFF.

The chain links TRBV6-6 to TRBJ1-5; TRBD1 aligns across 7 bases. This CDR3 is 14 amino acids long. Germline V gene sequence: CDR1 MNHNY, CDR2 SVGAGI (reference sequence). The ends lost 7 bases at V and 3 bases at J; junction bases unmatched: 6. CDR3 DNA sequence: TGTGCCAGCACACTGGGACAGAACAATCAGCCCCAGCATTTT. Translated: CASTLGQNNQPQHF.

V and J are TRBV7-2 and TRBJ2-2, with TRBD2 matching 12 bases. The J segment lost 3 bases and the V segment lost 3 bases, leaving 2 bases of the junction unmatched. This CDR3 is 16 amino acids long. Germline lookup yields CDR1 SGHTA and CDR2 FQGNSA. CDR3: CASSLTSGGHTGELFF. CDR3 nucleotide sequence: TGTGCCAGCAGCTTGACTAGCGGGGGACACACCGGGGAGCTGTTTTTT.

The rearrangement uses TRBV6-2 or TRBV6-3 and TRBJ1-5; D is possibly TRBD1 (5 bases). Trimming pared 2 bases from V and 3 bases from J, leaving 14 bases between. The germline V gene encodes CDR1 MNHEY and CDR2 SVGEGT. CDR3 length: 16 residues. The chain's CDR3 is CASSYPRDRINQPQHF. The CDR3 nucleotides read TGTGCCAGCAGTTACCCCCGCGACAGAATCAATCAGCCCCAGCATTTT.

The chain has TRBV2 and TRBJ1-3, with D possibly matching TRBD1 (5 bases). The CDR3 is made up of 20 amino acids. V was pared by 4 bases and J by 0 bases, with 25 bases between. The germline V gene encodes CDR1 SNHLY and CDR2 FYNNEI. CDR3 region: CASSGDLQVVVLSSGNTIYF. CDR3 DNA: TGTGCCAGCAGTGGGGACTTACAGGTCGTGGTCCTATCCTCTGGAAACACCATATATTTT.

This clone appeared a few times. The chain has TRBV3-1 (or the pseudogene TRBV3-2) and TRBJ2-1; TRBD2 might be the D (6 bases). Trimming cost V 1 base and J 6 bases, with 7 bases left between them. The CDR3 is 13 amino acids. Germline CDR1 is LGHDT and CDR2 is YNNKEL (reference sequence). The CDR3 nucleotides are TGTGCCAGCAGCCAAGGGACTACCAATGAGCAGTTCTTC. The encoded protein is CASSQGTTNEQFF.

This chain connects TRBV7-8 to TRBJ2-5, with a weak D call TRBD1 (6 bases). Per the germline V gene, CDR1 is SGHVS and CDR2 is FQNEAQ. The CDR3 spans 14 residues. The V end was cut by 2 bases, the J end by 5 bases, with 12 bases between. The CDR3 loop reads CASSLWGRGETQYF. The CDR3 coding sequence is TGTGCCAGCAGCTTATGGGGGCGCGGGGAGACCCAGTACTTC.

This rearrangement joins TRBV27 to TRBJ2-7; tentatively, D is TRBD1 (5 bases). Germline CDR1 and CDR2: MNHEY and SMNVEV (reference sequence). V was shortened by 3 bases and J by 1 base, with 10 bases between the two germline ends. This CDR3 is built from 14 residues. In DNA form, the CDR3 reads TGTGCCAGCAGTTTGACGGACACGTCCTACGAGCAGTACTTC. This gives the protein CASSLTDTSYEQYF.

V usage is TRBV9 and J usage is TRBJ1-3; 7 nucleotides agree with TRBD1. V trimming: 4 bases; J trimming: 4 bases; junction bases outside the gene matches: 8. The CDR3 is 15 amino acids. Germline loops: CDR1 SGDLS, CDR2 YYNGEE. The CDR3 is CASSPTGTAGNTIYF. The CDR3 DNA reads as TGTGCCAGCAGCCCTACCGGGACAGCAGGAAACACCATATATTTT.

The rearrangement links TRBV3-1 (or the pseudogene TRBV3-2) to TRBJ2-7; D perhaps matches TRBD2 (5 bases). Trimming took 0 bases from V and 5 from J, leaving 14 bases between them. The CDR3 loop spans 15 amino acids. Germline V CDR1 and CDR2: LGHDT, YNNKEL (reference sequence). The CDR3 DNA is TGTGCCAGCAGCCAAGATGAGCGGCGGCTCCACGAGCAGTACTTC. The encoded protein is CASSQDERRLHEQYF.

DNA of the CDR3: TGTGCCAGCAGCCCCGATTCGCGGGGGGACGCGCGGGGGCAGTTCTTC. Amino acid sequence: CASSPDSRGDARGQFF. The chain is built from TRBV3-1 (or the pseudogene TRBV3-2) and TRBJ2-1; 8 nucleotides agree with TRBD2. Germline CDR1 is LGHDT and CDR2 is YNNKEL (reference sequence). This CDR3 has 16 residues. After removal of 4 bases from V and 12 bases from J, the junction contained 17 bases not matched to a gene.

This chain links TRBV5-1 with TRBJ2-7; TRBD1 aligns across 7 bases. V shed 3 bases, J shed 6 bases, and the junction held 15 bases outside the gene matches. Germline-derived CDR1 and CDR2 are SGHRS and YFSETQ. The CDR3 spans 16 residues. This CDR3 is CASSSSFDRAVAEQYF. As DNA, the CDR3 is TGCGCCAGCAGCTCTTCCTTCGACAGGGCCGTGGCCGAGCAGTACTTC.

The rearrangement links TRBV7-2 to TRBJ1-2, with a tentative D call TRBD1 (5 bases). The CDR3 runs to 14 residues. Germline V gene sequence: CDR1 SGHTA, CDR2 FQGNSA. Trimming cost V 1 base and J 1 base, with 7 bases left between them. This CDR3 reads CASSLGGVNYGYTF. CDR3 sequence (DNA): TGTGCCAGCAGCTTAGGGGGGGTTAACTATGGCTACACCTTC.